This TCR beta chain was obtained from a study of blood T cell repertoires in COVID-19. The data were produced by immunoSEQ multiplex PCR, yet TCRdb's version contains in-frame clones alone and is incomplete. This sample has under 200,000 clones; about 86% occur once, and the top ten carry around 8.2%. The CDR3 has 14 amino acids. V gave up 3 bases and J gave up 5 bases; unmatched junction bases: 4. Germline CDR1 DFQATT, CDR2 SNEGSKA (reference sequence). The sample consisted of peripheral blood. The chain uses TRBV20-1 and TRBJ2-2, with 9 bases lining up with TRBD2. This TCR derives from a man between 60 and 75 years old with acute or convalescent COVID-19. The CDR3 DNA reads as TGCAGTGCTAGTGCGAGCGGGAGGACCGGGGAGCTGTTTTTT. Its translation is CSASASGRTGELFF.